This T cell receptor beta chain was documented in a study of molecular identifiers for immune sequencing clone quantification. TCRdb reprocessed the PCR reads with MiXCR, giving one entry per CDR3 protein. There are under 800,000 distinct CDR3 sequences in the sample; 25% occur only once, and 0.78% lies in the top ten. This clonotype was observed at least ten times. This CDR3 spans 15 amino acids. From germline, CDR1 is SGHAT and CDR2 FQNNGV. The V gene lost 7 bases and the J gene lost 10 bases, with 23 bases spanning the gap. The clonotype was recovered from a human donor in good health. Some libraries in this study had Jurkat cell RNA spiked in. The sequenced material came from naive CD8+ T cells from blood, with Jurkat cell RNA spiked in. Subset defined: FACS-sorted CD8+CD4-CCR7+CD45RA+ naive T cells. The rearrangement joins TRBV11-2 to TRBJ2-1; no reliable D call. CDR3 in DNA: TGTGCCAGCATTCCAAGATCCCCTTCTATAGGGGAGCAGTTCTTC. Amino acid sequence: CASIPRSPSIGEQFF.